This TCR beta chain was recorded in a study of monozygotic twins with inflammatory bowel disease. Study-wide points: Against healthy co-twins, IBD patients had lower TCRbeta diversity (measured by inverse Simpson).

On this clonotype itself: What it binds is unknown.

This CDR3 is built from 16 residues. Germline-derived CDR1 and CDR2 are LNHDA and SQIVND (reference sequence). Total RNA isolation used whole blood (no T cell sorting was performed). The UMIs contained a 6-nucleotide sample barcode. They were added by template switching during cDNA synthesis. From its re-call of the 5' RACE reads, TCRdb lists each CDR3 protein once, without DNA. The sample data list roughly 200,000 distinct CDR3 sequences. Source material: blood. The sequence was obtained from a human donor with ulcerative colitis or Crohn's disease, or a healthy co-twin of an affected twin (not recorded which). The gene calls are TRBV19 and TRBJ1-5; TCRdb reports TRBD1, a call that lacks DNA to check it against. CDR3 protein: CASTDPTGIWYQPQHF.